These 24 T cell receptor beta chains came from one sample sequenced in a study of T cells after yellow fever vaccination. TCRdb itself ran the 5' RACE reads through MiXCR, one entry per CDR3 protein. This table has approximately 150,000 distinct CDR3 sequences, roughly 8.8% appearing once. Material: CD8+ T cells sorted from PBMCs, obtained 45 days after the yellow fever booster vaccination. Receptors were obtained from a man between 18 and 35 years old who received the YFV17D yellow fever vaccine.

CDR3 nucleotides: TGTGCCAGCAGCTCTACGCCGCAGGGGGCAGGAGACACTGAAGCTTTCTTT. Protein: CASSSTPQGAGDTEAFF. This chain joins TRBV7-9 and TRBJ1-1; the match to TRBD1 covers 8 bases. The CDR3 sequence is 17 residues long. In germline, CDR1 is SEHNR, CDR2 FQNEAQ (reference sequence). V was pared by 4 bases and J by 3 bases, with 13 bases of the junction left unmatched.

CDR3: CASSVRGEQFF. In DNA, the CDR3 is TGTGCCAGCAGTGTTCGCGGTGAGCAGTTCTTC. The chain recombines TRBV25-1 with TRBJ2-1; D is ambiguous. This CDR3 is built from 11 residues. In germline, CDR1 is MGHDK, CDR2 SYGVNS. V lost 4 bases, J lost 9 bases, and 7 bases lay in between.

The gene calls are TRBV12-3 or TRBV12-4 and TRBJ1-6; 7 positions agree with TRBD1. The CDR3 covers 16 residues. J lost 5 bases, V lost 10 bases, and 14 bases had no gene match. The CDR3 region has the DNA TGTGCCAAGACGAGTGACAGGGCGTCCGATAATTCACCCCTCCACTTT. Residues: CAKTSDRASDNSPLHF.

This clonotype was picked up many times. The V call is TRBV4-2, the J call TRBJ1-4; no reliable D call. Germline lookup yields CDR1 LGHNA and CDR2 YNFKEQ. V gave up 0 bases and J gave up 8 bases, with 13 bases separating them. This CDR3 spans 15 amino acids. As DNA, the CDR3 is TGTGCCAGCAGCCAAGATCCGACCTCTCTCGAAAAACTGTTTTTT. This gives the protein CASSQDPTSLEKLFF.

The chain employs TRBV27 and TRBJ2-1, with D tentatively TRBD1 or TRBD2 (6 bases each). The CDR3 is 16 residues long. Trimming cost V 4 bases and J 4 bases, with 17 bases left between them. Per the germline V gene, CDR1 is MNHEY and CDR2 is SMNVEV (reference sequence). This CDR3 is CASSSEGGSFYNEQFF. The CDR3 bases are TGTGCCAGCAGTTCTGAGGGGGGATCCTTTTACAATGAGCAGTTCTTC.

The rearrangement uses TRBV27 and TRBJ2-7; 7 bases are a match to TRBD1. J was trimmed by 6 bases and V by 6 bases; bases with no gene match: 8. The germline CDR1 and CDR2 sequences are MNHEY and SMNVEV (reference sequence). CDR3 length: 13 amino acids. The CDR3 is CASSRDRLGEQYF. The CDR3 coding sequence is TGTGCCAGCAGCCGGGACAGACTTGGCGAGCAGTACTTC.

This clonotype appeared many times. The V call is TRBV7-3, the J call TRBJ2-2; the D is unclear. The V gene's germline CDR1 is SGHTA and CDR2 FQGTGA. The CDR3 loop spans 15 amino acids. V was pared by 3 bases and J by 4 bases, with 12 bases between. The CDR3 DNA follows: TGTGCCAGCAGCTTCAACGGAGTAGGCACCGGGGAGCTGTTTTTT. Translation: CASSFNGVGTGELFF.

This chain joins TRBV7-6 and TRBJ2-5, with a possible D match to TRBD1 (5 bases). CDR1 SGHVS and CDR2 FNYEAQ come from the germline V gene. The CDR3 is made up of 16 amino acids. V lost 1 base and J 5 bases, leaving 17 bases between the germline ends. The CDR3 loop is CASSLEGAGRWETQYF. In DNA, the CDR3 is TGTGCCAGCAGCTTAGAAGGGGCAGGGCGTTGGGAGACCCAGTACTTC.

This clonotype showed up just a few times. J is TRBJ2-7 and V is TRBV5-5; 8 positions agree with TRBD1. Per germline, CDR1 SGHKS and CDR2 YYEKEE (reference sequence). V dropped 0 bases and J dropped 2; count of bases not matched to a gene: 7. CDR3 length: 16 amino acids. The CDR3 region has the DNA TGTGCCAGCAGCTTGGCCGGACAGGGCTTCCCCTACGAGCAGTACTTC. Amino acids: CASSLAGQGFPYEQYF.

This rearrangement joins TRBV7-3 to TRBJ1-5; D gene unclear. Germline CDR1 SGHTA, CDR2 FQGTGA. This CDR3 is 13 amino acids long. The V gene lost 2 bases and the J gene lost 6 bases, with 8 bases spanning the gap. The CDR3 loop reads CASSLGWGQPQHF. The CDR3 DNA reads as TGTGCCAGCAGCTTAGGATGGGGTCAGCCCCAGCATTTT.

This clonotype occurred a few times. V and J are TRBV10-3 and TRBJ2-6; D call uncertain. Germline CDR1 reads ENHRY; CDR2 reads SYGVKD. CDR3 length equals 12 residues. The V gene lost 7 bases and the J gene lost 4 bases, with 5 bases spanning the gap. This CDR3 is CAIKRGANVLTF. DNA of the CDR3: TGTGCCATCAAAAGGGGGGCCAACGTCCTGACTTTC.

This clonotype was recorded a few times. The V gene is TRBV7-9, the J gene TRBJ2-2; a weak D match, TRBD1 (6 bases). Germline V gene lookup returns CDR1 SEHNR and CDR2 FQNEAQ (reference sequence). Trimming cost V 4 bases and J 1 base, with 13 bases left between them. The CDR3 has 16 amino acids. CDR3 nucleotide sequence: TGTGCCAGCAGCTCCGGACAGATAATGAACACCGGGGAGCTGTTTTTT. Translating gives CASSSGQIMNTGELFF.

This clonotype is a singleton in its sample. This may stem from a read error, because a much larger clone lies one nucleotide away. The V call is TRBV7-2, the J call TRBJ2-6; 11 bases match TRBD2. Germline loops: CDR1 SGHTA, CDR2 FQGNSA. The length of the CDR3 is 19 residues. The CDR3 DNA follows: TGTGCCAGCAGCTCGCATCTAGCGGGGGGTCGTCCTGGGGCCAACGTCATGACTTTC. This encodes CASSSHLAGGRPGANVMTF.

The gene calls are TRBV7-9 and TRBJ2-1; tentative D call: TRBD2 (5 bases). The V gene lost 4 bases and the J gene lost 8 bases, with 27 bases spanning the gap. From germline, CDR1 is SEHNR and CDR2 FQNEAQ (reference sequence). CDR3 length: 18 amino acids. CDR3 nucleotides: TGTGCCAGCAGCTCTCGTTGGGCTAGCTCCCCCCATACGTATGAGCAGTTCTTC. It codes for CASSSRWASSPHTYEQFF.

The V and J genes are TRBV9 and TRBJ2-3, with D possibly called TRBD1 or TRBD2 (5 bases each). The CDR3 spans 16 residues. With 3 bases removed from V and 3 bases from J, the gap between germline ends came to 17 bases. Germline V gene lookup returns CDR1 SGDLS and CDR2 YYNGEE. This CDR3 reads CASSGAGKGSTDTQYF. CDR3 coding DNA: TGTGCCAGCAGCGGGGCCGGGAAGGGGAGTACAGATACGCAGTATTTT.

This rearrangement joins TRBV19 to TRBJ1-6; no definite D call. CDR3 length: 13 residues. The germline V and J ends were trimmed by 4 bases and 8 bases, with 9 bases remaining between them. The germline gives CDR1 LNHDA, CDR2 SQIVND (reference sequence). The CDR3 reads CASSTRTYSPLHF. DNA for the CDR3: TGTGCCAGTAGTACTCGGACCTATTCACCCCTCCACTTT.

The V gene is TRBV6-2 or TRBV6-3, the J gene TRBJ2-1; D is perhaps TRBD1 (6 bases). The germline V gene has CDR1 MNHEY and CDR2 SVGEGT. V was shortened by 5 bases and J by 6 bases, with 26 bases between the two germline ends. The CDR3 totals 18 residues. CDR3 residues: CASSTDRIYAVLTNEQFF. CDR3 bases: TGTGCCAGCAGTACTGACAGGATTTATGCCGTGCTAACCAATGAGCAGTTCTTC.

There are a few counts of this clonotype. The genes are TRBV4-1 and TRBJ2-5, with D maybe TRBD2 (7 bases). The V end was cut by 1 base, the J end by 5 bases, with 8 bases between. Germline CDR1 MGHRA, CDR2 YSYEKL. The CDR3 totals 13 residues. The CDR3 loop reads CASSQGGGETQYF. In nucleotides, the CDR3 is TGCGCCAGCAGCCAAGGGGGGGGCGAGACCCAGTACTTC.

This sequence joins TRBV7-3 and TRBJ2-3, with 8 bases lining up with TRBD2. Germline CDR1 is SGHTA and CDR2 is FQGTGA. The CDR3 is 16 amino acids. The V gene end was trimmed by 2 bases and the J gene end by 3 bases; junction bases not matched to a gene: 7. The CDR3 DNA reads as TGTGCCAGCAGCTTATCCATAGCGGGGCCGACAGATACGCAGTATTTT. Amino acids: CASSLSIAGPTDTQYF.

J is TRBJ2-7 and V is TRBV6-1, with TRBD1 matching 9 bases. V lost 3 bases and J lost 3; bases outside the gene matches: 6. Germline CDR1 MNHNS, CDR2 SASEGT. The CDR3 runs 15 residues. In DNA, the CDR3 is TGTGCCAGCAGTGACCCGGGACAGGGCAACTACGAGCAGTACTTC. Translating gives CASSDPGQGNYEQYF.

This clonotype was counted many times. This chain joins TRBV4-3 and TRBJ2-3, with TRBD2 identical over 8 bases. V lost 4 bases and J lost 3; bases outside the gene matches: 9. The CDR3 is made up of 16 amino acids. Germline V CDR1 and CDR2: LGHNA, YSLEER. DNA for the CDR3: TGCGCCAGCAGCCGTAGCCTAGCGGGCGAGACAGATACGCAGTATTTT. Translation: CASSRSLAGETDTQYF.

The table lists this clonotype with a count of one. Just one base apart from a much larger clone, this may be a read error. The chain recombines TRBV4-1 with TRBJ2-2, with a weak D call TRBD2 (5 bases). Germline CDR1 is MGHRA and CDR2 is YSYEKL. The CDR3 runs 11 residues. This CDR3 reads CATRNTGKLFF. As DNA, the CDR3 is TGCGCCACCAGGAACACCGGGAAGCTGTTTTTT.

The V and J genes are TRBV12-3 or TRBV12-4 and TRBJ1-2; D not resolved. Trimming left V 7 bases short and J 0 bases short, with 12 bases between. This CDR3 contains 14 residues. CDR3 loop: CASTLGDTNYGYTF. The DNA of the CDR3 is TGTGCCAGCACCCTGGGAGACACTAACTATGGCTACACCTTC.

This clonotype was observed many times. This sequence joins TRBV9 and TRBJ2-5; either TRBD1 or TRBD2 may fit D (5 bases each). CDR1 and CDR2 from the germline V gene are SGDLS and YYNGEE. This CDR3 contains 13 residues. Trimming took 5 bases from V and 5 from J, leaving 13 bases between them. The CDR3 DNA reads TGTGCCAGCAGTCCCGGGACCACGGAGACCCAGTACTTC. Its translation is CASSPGTTETQYF.